The rows below give T cell receptor beta chains drawn from one sample of a study of shared clonotypes between healthy human individuals. This table comes from immunoSEQ multiplex PCR, and its TCRdb copy is limited to in-frame clones, with some not included. The sample shows a few hundred thousand clones, around 79% of them seen only once. The sample was memory CD4+ T cells sorted from blood. These receptors were taken from a young man in good health. Each CDR3 is given with its conserved first and last residue. Each record gives: V gene, J gene, clone size, D gene, CDR3 protein, CDR3 DNA. D genes are given only for firm matches. Where a row states a size, it is once, few, many or the class of an expanded clone; other rows omit it.

v_gene: TRBV5-1
j_gene: TRBJ1-4
abundance: once
d_gene: -
CDR3aa: CASGPEGHNEKLFF
CDR3nt: TGCGCCAGCGGCCCGGAGGGACATAATGAAAAACTGTTTTTT

v_gene: TRBV6-5
j_gene: TRBJ1-2
abundance: -
d_gene: -
CDR3aa: CASSSAGHRGAYTF
CDR3nt: TGTGCCAGCAGTTCAGCGGGGCATAGGGGGGCCTACACCTTC

v_gene: TRBV6-5
j_gene: TRBJ1-1
abundance: few
d_gene: -
CDR3aa: CASSYSGREAFF
CDR3nt: TGTGCCAGCAGTTACTCAGGCCGGGAAGCTTTCTTT

v_gene: TRBV7-6
j_gene: TRBJ2-7
abundance: -
d_gene: TRBD1
CDR3aa: CASSSGQGIFNEQYF
CDR3nt: TGTGCCAGCAGCTCCGGACAGGGAATTTTCAACGAGCAGTACTTC

v_gene: TRBV30
j_gene: TRBJ1-2
abundance: few
d_gene: TRBD1
CDR3aa: CAWSRQGRSYTF
CDR3nt: TGTGCCTGGAGTCGACAGGGACGGAGCTACACCTTC

v_gene: TRBV5-8
j_gene: TRBJ1-2
abundance: once
d_gene: -
CDR3aa: CASSPDTGGYTF
CDR3nt: TGTGCCAGCAGCCCAGACACAGGCGGCTACACCTTC

v_gene: TRBV5-1
j_gene: TRBJ2-5
abundance: -
d_gene: TRBD2
CDR3aa: CASSPGLAGGGETQYF
CDR3nt: TGCGCCAGCAGTCCCGGACTAGCGGGAGGGGGGGAGACCCAGTACTTC

v_gene: TRBV6-5
j_gene: TRBJ2-7
abundance: -
d_gene: TRBD1
CDR3aa: CASRADRVSEQYF
CDR3nt: TGTGCCAGCAGAGCAGACAGGGTCAGCGAGCAGTACTTC

v_gene: TRBV13
j_gene: TRBJ2-7
abundance: -
d_gene: TRBD1
CDR3aa: CASSLKTGVGEQYF
CDR3nt: TGTGCCAGCAGCTTAAAGACAGGGGTGGGCGAGCAGTACTTC

v_gene: TRBV27
j_gene: TRBJ2-7
abundance: -
d_gene: -
CDR3aa: CASSINNSGEQYF
CDR3nt: TGTGCCAGCAGCATCAACAACTCCGGCGAGCAGTACTTC

v_gene: TRBV7-9
j_gene: TRBJ2-1
abundance: many
d_gene: TRBD2
CDR3aa: CASSFFLESSGSIYEQFF
CDR3nt: TGTGCCAGCAGCTTTTTCCTCGAGTCCAGCGGGAGCATCTATGAGCAGTTCTTC

v_gene: TRBV29-1
j_gene: TRBJ2-6
abundance: -
d_gene: -
CDR3aa: CSVQISGANVLTF
CDR3nt: TGCAGCGTTCAGATCTCTGGGGCCAACGTCCTGACTTTC

v_gene: TRBV5-1
j_gene: TRBJ2-1
abundance: -
d_gene: -
CDR3aa: CASSVDSPIYNEQFF
CDR3nt: TGCGCCAGCAGCGTAGACAGCCCTATTTACAATGAGCAGTTCTTC

v_gene: TRBV11-3
j_gene: TRBJ2-2
abundance: few
d_gene: -
CDR3aa: CASSWGANTGELFF
CDR3nt: TGTGCCAGCAGCTGGGGGGCTAACACCGGGGAGCTGTTTTTT

v_gene: TRBV5-1
j_gene: TRBJ2-1
abundance: -
d_gene: TRBD1
CDR3aa: CASNSGQGPHNEQFF
CDR3nt: TGCGCCAGCAACTCAGGACAGGGTCCACACAATGAGCAGTTCTTC

v_gene: TRBV4-3
j_gene: TRBJ1-4
abundance: -
d_gene: -
CDR3aa: CASSHTVGPNGEKLFF
CDR3nt: TGCGCCAGCAGCCACACAGTCGGCCCCAACGGTGAAAAACTGTTTTTT

v_gene: TRBV9
j_gene: TRBJ2-7
abundance: -
d_gene: TRBD2
CDR3aa: CASSAGTSGRASYEQYF
CDR3nt: TGTGCCAGCAGCGCCGGGACTAGCGGGAGGGCCTCCTACGAGCAGTACTTC

v_gene: TRBV27
j_gene: TRBJ2-1
abundance: -
d_gene: -
CDR3aa: CASSLGVERAGNEQFF
CDR3nt: TGTGCCAGCAGTTTAGGTGTGGAGCGTGCGGGAAATGAGCAGTTCTTC

v_gene: TRBV4-3
j_gene: TRBJ1-3
abundance: -
d_gene: -
CDR3aa: CASSPTGNGNTIYF
CDR3nt: TGCGCCAGCAGCCCAACGGGAAATGGAAACACCATATATTTT

v_gene: TRBV28
j_gene: TRBJ2-7
abundance: -
d_gene: TRBD1
CDR3aa: CASSSTGQGLGEQYF
CDR3nt: TGTGCCAGCAGTTCTACGGGACAGGGATTGGGCGAGCAGTACTTC

v_gene: TRBV7-3
j_gene: TRBJ2-1
abundance: -
d_gene: -
CDR3aa: CASSDSGTYNEQFF
CDR3nt: TGTGCCAGCAGCGATAGCGGTACCTACAATGAGCAGTTCTTC

v_gene: TRBV11-2
j_gene: TRBJ1-1
abundance: -
d_gene: TRBD1
CDR3aa: CASSYMGTGVAEAFF
CDR3nt: TGTGCCAGCAGCTACATGGGGACAGGGGTGGCTGAAGCTTTCTTT

v_gene: TRBV5-4
j_gene: TRBJ2-7
abundance: -
d_gene: -
CDR3aa: CASSLGGIAYEQYF
CDR3nt: TGTGCCAGCAGCTTGGGGGGGATAGCCTACGAGCAGTACTTC